Shown below are 4 T cell receptor beta chains from a single sample sequenced in a study of blood T cell repertoires in COVID-19. The method was immunoSEQ multiplex PCR; TCRdb's version includes in-frame clones alone and lacks a portion of them. The sample holds hundreds of thousands of clones; around nine tenths are singletons and the top ten take approximately 10%. The specimen sequenced was PBMCs or T cells enriched from blood (not recorded which). These receptor sequences come from a woman in her fifties or sixties who had recovered from COVID-19.

The chain couples TRBV2 to TRBJ2-5; the D gene is possibly TRBD2 (5 bases). The V gene lost 8 bases and the J gene lost 2 bases, with 15 bases spanning the gap. The CDR3 consists of 14 residues. The germline gives CDR1 SNHLY, CDR2 FYNNEI. The CDR3 DNA reads TGTGCCAGCGGTAACCTTCGGGGTCAAGAGACCCAGTACTTC. It yields the protein CASGNLRGQETQYF.

The chain uses TRBV6-1 and TRBJ2-5; TRBD2 matches 9 bases. The V gene end was trimmed by 2 bases and the J gene end by 5 bases; junction bases not matched to a gene: 9. The length of the CDR3 is 16 residues. Per germline, CDR1 MNHNS and CDR2 SASEGT. CDR3: CASSEKDLAGRETQYF. The CDR3 bases are TGTGCCAGCAGTGAAAAAGATCTAGCGGGGCGGGAGACCCAGTACTTC.

V gene TRBV4-2 combines with J gene TRBJ1-1, with D uncertain. Trimming took 3 bases from V and 1 from J, leaving 9 bases between them. The CDR3 spans 14 residues. The germline V gene encodes CDR1 LGHNA and CDR2 YNFKEQ. CDR3 region: CASSQGTRNTEAFF. The CDR3 DNA follows: TGTGCCAGCAGCCAGGGCACTAGGAACACTGAAGCTTTCTTT.

The V gene is TRBV28, the J gene TRBJ2-7; TRBD1 matches 10 bases. From germline, CDR1 is MDHEN and CDR2 SYDVKM. J lost 1 base, V lost 5 bases, and 14 bases had no gene match. The CDR3 is 18 residues long. The CDR3 DNA reads as TGTGCCAGCAGTCCACATTCCTGGGACAGGGGTGTTTCCTACGAGCAGTACTTC. Translated, it gives CASSPHSWDRGVSYEQYF.